The present TCR beta chain was sequenced within a study of T cell responses to AZD1222 COVID-19 vaccine. Findings of the study overall: At baseline, just a handful of AZD1222 recipients tested seropositive.

Clones were sequenced by immunoSEQ multiplex PCR, and TCRdb holds only the in-frame ones, with some missing. The sample records fewer than 85,000 clones, more than 70% being singletons. Germline assignment: CDR1 MNHNS and CDR2 SASEGT. This CDR3 has 15 residues. Trimming removed 3 bases at V and 4 bases at J, with 12 bases between. Concerning this clone: No antigen is known for it.

The genes are TRBV6-1 and TRBJ2-2, with D perhaps TRBD1 (5 bases). The sample consisted of peripheral blood, taken on day 0 of AZD1222 vaccination. This TCR was sampled from an adult in good health. CDR3 sequence: CASSDRVFGTGELFF. In nucleotides, the CDR3 is TGTGCCAGCAGTGACAGGGTATTTGGCACCGGGGAGCTGTTTTTT.